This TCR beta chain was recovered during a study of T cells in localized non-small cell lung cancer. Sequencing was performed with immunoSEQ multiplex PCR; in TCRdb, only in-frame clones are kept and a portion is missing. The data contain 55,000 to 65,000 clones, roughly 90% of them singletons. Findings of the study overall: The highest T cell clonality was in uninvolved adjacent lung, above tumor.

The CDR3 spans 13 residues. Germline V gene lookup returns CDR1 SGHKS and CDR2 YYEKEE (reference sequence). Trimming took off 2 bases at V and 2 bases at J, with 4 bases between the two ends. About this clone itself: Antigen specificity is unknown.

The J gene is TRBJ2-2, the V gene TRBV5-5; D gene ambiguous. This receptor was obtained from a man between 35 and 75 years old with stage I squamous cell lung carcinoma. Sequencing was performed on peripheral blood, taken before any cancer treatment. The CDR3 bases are TGTGCCAGCAGCTTAGGAAACACCGGGGAGCTGTTTTTT. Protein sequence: CASSLGNTGELFF.